This TCR beta chain was identified during a study of regulatory and conventional T cells in breast cancer (dated by TCRdb to about 2015). As concerns this clonotype: This clone's antigen is unknown. The junction differs from germline at one of its ends, possibly a read error.

CDR1 and CDR2, looked up from the germline V gene, are ENHRY and SYGVKD. The CDR3 contains 13 residues, cysteine and phenylalanine counted. Only CDR3 DNA remains: 39 bases, in frame from the first base. Libraries were prepared through PCR. The instrument given in TCRdb is Illumina MiSeq. TCRdb reanalyzed the raw reads on its own, using fastp at Q25 for trimming and MiXCR for clone calling, and kept in-frame beta chains. CDR3 protein duplicates are merged, each entry listing the most common genes and DNA. Across this sample there are fewer than 20,000 distinct CDR3 sequences, with around a third seen only once. Approximately 1.6% of the sample belongs to the ten largest clones.

Recombination connected TRBV10-3 to TRBJ1-1; 8 bases in the junction line up with TRBD1. The receptor was derived from a female donor in good health. Sequenced input: conventional T cells from blood. CDR3 loop: CAISEPHRGKALF. The bases are TGTGCCATCAGTGAGCCTCACAGGGGGAAAGCTCTCTTT.